Listed here are 24 T cell receptor beta chains from one sample, sequenced in a study of CD8+ T cells in alopecia areata. Treatment: oral pan-JAK inhibitor, 5-10 mg twice daily. RNA, once extracted, was reverse transcribed into cDNA for use as the sequencing template. Sequenced by immunoSEQ multiplex PCR; TCRdb stores in-frame clones only, minus some. The top ten clones hold about a sixth of a sample with about 100,000 clones, just under 60% of them seen once. The input for sequencing was CD8+ T cells sorted from blood, taken around week 55, from a patient treated with tofacitinib. These receptors were collected from a human donor with alopecia areata.

This clone was observed a handful of times. V and J are TRBV6-4 and TRBJ2-1, with TRBD2 identical over 8 bases. This CDR3 has 15 amino acids. With 4 bases clipped from V and 0 bases from J, the junction kept 2 bases outside the gene matches. The germline CDR1 and CDR2 sequences are MRHNA and SNTAGT. The CDR3 DNA sequence: TGTGCCAGCAGTGGGGCGGGGGGCTCCTACAATGAGCAGTTCTTC. As protein: CASSGAGGSYNEQFF.

The rearrangement uses TRBV5-1 and TRBJ2-1; no clear D. The CDR3 length is 14 residues. The germline CDR1 and CDR2 sequences are SGHRS and YFSETQ. V was clipped by 1 base and J by 0 bases, with 5 bases between them. The CDR3 DNA follows: TGCGCCAGCAGCTTGACAGACTCCTACAATGAGCAGTTCTTC. Its translation: CASSLTDSYNEQFF.

At least ten counts were recorded for this clone. This chain joins TRBV7-9 and TRBJ2-7, with TRBD1 as a possible D gene (5 bases). The CDR3 sequence is 13 residues long. Trimming removed 3 bases at V and 3 bases at J, with 9 bases between. Germline V CDR1 and CDR2: SEHNR, FQNEAQ (reference sequence). The CDR3 spells CASSFWQGYEQYF. CDR3 bases: TGTGCCAGCAGCTTTTGGCAGGGCTACGAGCAGTACTTC.

The V call is TRBV15, the J call TRBJ1-1, with D possibly matching TRBD1 (6 bases). Germline values: CDR1 LNHNV, CDR2 YYDKDF (reference sequence). Trimming took 6 bases from V and 7 from J, leaving 15 bases between them. CDR3 length: 13 amino acids. The CDR3 spells CATSFGGQSEAFF. DNA for the CDR3: TGTGCCACCAGTTTCGGGGGGCAAAGTGAAGCTTTCTTT.

The chain combines TRBV4-1 with TRBJ1-2; D not resolved. V lost 0 bases and J lost 4, with 18 bases in between. CDR3 length: 17 residues. Germline assignment: CDR1 MGHRA and CDR2 YSYEKL. In nucleotides, the CDR3 is TGCGCCAGCAGCCAAGATTTTTTGACCACTGGGCCCTATGGCTACACCTTC. Its protein product is CASSQDFLTTGPYGYTF.

This clone was counted between two and nine times. The chain links TRBV6-5 to TRBJ2-3; D might be TRBD2 (6 bases). From germline, CDR1 is MNHEY and CDR2 SVGAGI. The germline V and J ends were trimmed by 6 bases and 4 bases, with 17 bases remaining between them. This CDR3 has 15 amino acids. CDR3 coding DNA: TGTGCCAGCAGCGTACTGGGACTGGTTCCAGATACGCAGTATTTT. Protein sequence: CASSVLGLVPDTQYF.

This clone was seen only once. The chain employs TRBV5-8 and TRBJ2-2; D possibly matches TRBD1 or TRBD2 (6 bases each). Germline V gene data show CDR1 as SGHTS and CDR2 as YDEGEE. Trimming cost V 2 bases and J 2 bases, with 16 bases left between them. The length of the CDR3 is 17 residues. The CDR3 here is CASSLTQGGPNTGELFF. As DNA, the CDR3 is TGTGCCAGCAGCTTAACACAGGGAGGCCCTAACACCGGGGAGCTGTTTTTT.

This clone was counted between two and nine times. The chain is built from TRBV6-6 and TRBJ2-5; a weak D match, TRBD2 (5 bases). This CDR3 region has 12 residues. The germline gives CDR1 MNHNY, CDR2 SVGAGI (reference sequence). The V end was cut by 6 bases, the J end by 4 bases, with 9 bases between. The CDR3 loop reads CASSDYGETQYF. For the CDR3, the DNA is TGTGCCAGCAGCGACTACGGAGAGACCCAGTACTTC.

This clone was counted only a few times. The chain joins TRBV30 to TRBJ2-1; D may correspond to TRBD1 or TRBD2 (5 bases each). Germline assignment: CDR1 GTSNPN and CDR2 SVGIG (reference sequence). V lost 3 bases and J lost 5, with 8 bases in between. This CDR3 contains 12 residues. This CDR3 is CAWSRGDNEQFF. The CDR3 DNA sequence: TGTGCCTGGAGCCGGGGCGACAATGAGCAGTTCTTC. Drawing the rest from reference TRBV30 and TRBJ2-1, the complete variable domain is SQTIHQWPATLVQPVGSPLSLECTVEGTSNPNLYWYRQAAGRGLQLLFYSVGIGQISSEVPQNLSASRPQDRQFILSSKKLLLSDSGFYLCAWSRGDNEQFFGPGTRLTVL.

The V gene is TRBV7-9, the J gene TRBJ1-3; D is unclear. Trimming cost V 8 bases and J 0 bases, with 5 bases left between them. CDR1 is SEHNR and CDR2 is FQNEAQ in the germline V gene (reference sequence). The CDR3 is made up of 12 amino acids. CDR3 DNA: TGTGCCAGCCGAGTCTCTGGAAACACCATATATTTT. The encoded protein is CASRVSGNTIYF.

The chain has TRBV6-6 and TRBJ2-2; unclear D gene. CDR1 and CDR2 from the germline V gene are MNHNY and SVGAGI (reference sequence). V was pared by 7 bases and J by 5 bases, with 8 bases between. CDR3 length: 12 amino acids. In DNA, the CDR3 is TGTGCCAGCATGGCGAGGACCGGGGAGCTGTTTTTT. Translated, it gives CASMARTGELFF.

This clone was counted between two and nine times. The genes are TRBV9 and TRBJ1-2; no clear D gene. The germline V and J ends were trimmed by 0 bases and 4 bases, with 10 bases remaining between them. There are 14 residues in the CDR3. The germline gives CDR1 SGDLS, CDR2 YYNGEE. CDR3 region: CASSVGGGSYGYTF. The CDR3 DNA reads TGTGCCAGCAGCGTAGGGGGAGGTTCCTATGGCTACACCTTC.

V usage is TRBV9 and J usage is TRBJ2-1, with D hard to call. There are 12 residues in the CDR3. V was pared by 4 bases and J by 4 bases, with 6 bases between. Looked up from germline, CDR1 is SGDLS and CDR2 is YYNGEE. For the CDR3, the DNA is TGTGCCAGCAGCCCAGAATACAATGAGCAGTTCTTC. It yields the protein CASSPEYNEQFF.

The CDR3 reads CASSPLSTRYPPYEQYF. Here the CDR3 DNA reads TGTGCCAGCTCACCACTTTCAACAAGATACCCCCCCTACGAGCAGTACTTC. This chain connects TRBV18 to TRBJ2-7; D unclear. The CDR3 is 17 residues long. The germline V and J ends were trimmed by 1 base and 2 bases, with 18 bases remaining between them. The germline V gene encodes CDR1 KGHSH and CDR2 LQKENI.

V usage is TRBV9 and J usage is TRBJ2-1; D perhaps matches TRBD2 (5 bases). V was cut by 4 bases and J by 8 bases, with 19 bases left in between. This CDR3 has 15 residues. Looked up from germline, CDR1 is SGDLS and CDR2 is YYNGEE. The CDR3 spells CASSLSGGSSDEQFF. For the CDR3, the DNA is TGTGCCAGCAGCCTAAGCGGTGGATCGTCAGATGAGCAGTTCTTC. Supplemented by reference TRBV9 and TRBJ2-1, the full variable domain reads DSGVTQTPKHLITATGQRVTLRCSPRSGDLSVYWYQQSLDQGLQFLIQYYNGEERAKGNILERFSAQQFPDLHSELNLSSLELGDSALYFCASSLSGGSSDEQFFGPGTRLTVL.

This clone was counted once. This rearrangement joins TRBV30 to TRBJ1-1, with 7 bases lining up with TRBD1. Germline assignment: CDR1 GTSNPN and CDR2 SVGIG (reference sequence). The CDR3 loop spans 14 amino acids. After removal of 2 bases from V and 4 bases from J, the junction contained 7 bases not matched to a gene. Here the CDR3 reads CAWSSRQGGTEAFF. In DNA form, the CDR3 reads TGTGCCTGGAGTTCGAGACAGGGAGGCACTGAAGCTTTCTTT.

The chain carries TRBV7-9 and TRBJ1-1; D is ambiguous. CDR3 length equals 14 residues. CDR1 is SEHNR and CDR2 is FQNEAQ in the germline V gene (reference sequence). The V and J ends lost 1 base and 1 base respectively, with 7 bases between them. CDR3 region: CASSLDWGNTEAFF. The CDR3 nucleotides are TGTGCCAGCAGCTTAGATTGGGGGAACACTGAAGCTTTCTTT.

This chain joins TRBV7-9 and TRBJ2-3; D is ambiguous. The V end was cut by 3 bases, the J end by 3 bases, with 4 bases between. Per the germline V gene, CDR1 is SEHNR and CDR2 is FQNEAQ (reference sequence). The CDR3 is made up of 12 amino acids. CDR3 loop: CASSFRTDTQYF. The CDR3, as DNA: TGTGCCAGCAGCTTTCGGACAGATACGCAGTATTTT.

The genes are TRBV29-1 and TRBJ1-4; the match to TRBD1 covers 8 bases. The CDR3 sequence is 17 residues long. Looked up from germline, CDR1 is SQVTM and CDR2 is ANQGSEA. Unmatched junction bases numbered 17, after V lost 7 bases and J lost 4 bases. CDR3 sequence: CSAQSFPPGQVNEKLFF. CDR3 in DNA: TGCAGCGCCCAGTCCTTCCCCCCGGGACAGGTTAATGAAAAACTGTTTTTT.

To note about this clone: The junction and the germline gene differ at one end; a read error may be behind it. The CDR3 nucleotides are TGTGCCAGCAGCCAGTTCCGGGACAGGGGGCGCTTGGACTTC. This encodes CASSQFRDRGRLDF. This sequence joins TRBV14 and TRBJ2-7, with 12 bases lining up with TRBD1. Germline assignment: CDR1 SGHDN and CDR2 FVKESK. The CDR3 is 14 amino acids.

This clone was recorded a few times. The chain is built from TRBV29-1 and TRBJ2-5; D possibly matches TRBD1 or TRBD2 (5 bases each). CDR3 size: 12 residues. In germline, CDR1 is SQVTM, CDR2 ANQGSEA. V lost 4 bases, J lost 5 bases, and 11 bases lay in between. CDR3 sequence reads: CSVVEGWETQYF. For the CDR3, the DNA is TGCAGCGTTGTTGAGGGGTGGGAGACCCAGTACTTC.

There are a few counts of this clone. The V and J genes are TRBV7-9 and TRBJ2-2; D ambiguous. Germline V lookup: CDR1 SEHNR, CDR2 FQNEAQ (reference sequence). The V end lost 1 base, the J end lost 4 bases, and 4 bases lay between the germline ends. The CDR3 runs 13 residues. The CDR3 sequence: CASSLEPTGELFF. The CDR3 DNA reads as TGTGCCAGCAGCTTAGAGCCCACCGGGGAGCTGTTTTTT.

This chain joins TRBV6-1 and TRBJ2-7; D is uncertain. Germline assignment: CDR1 MNHNS and CDR2 SASEGT. The CDR3 sequence is 13 residues long. V lost 3 bases, J lost 2 bases, and 8 bases lay in between. In nucleotides, the CDR3 is TGTGCCAGCAGTGAGAAGGAACCCTACGAGCAGTACTTC. Encoded protein: CASSEKEPYEQYF.

CDR3 amino acids: CASSQVRFYEQYF. For the CDR3, the DNA is TGCGCCAGCAGCCAAGTCAGATTCTACGAGCAGTACTTC. The chain joins TRBV4-1 to TRBJ2-7; D call uncertain. V shed 1 base and J shed 3 bases, with 7 bases lying between them. The CDR3 length is 13 residues. Looked up from germline, CDR1 is MGHRA and CDR2 is YSYEKL.